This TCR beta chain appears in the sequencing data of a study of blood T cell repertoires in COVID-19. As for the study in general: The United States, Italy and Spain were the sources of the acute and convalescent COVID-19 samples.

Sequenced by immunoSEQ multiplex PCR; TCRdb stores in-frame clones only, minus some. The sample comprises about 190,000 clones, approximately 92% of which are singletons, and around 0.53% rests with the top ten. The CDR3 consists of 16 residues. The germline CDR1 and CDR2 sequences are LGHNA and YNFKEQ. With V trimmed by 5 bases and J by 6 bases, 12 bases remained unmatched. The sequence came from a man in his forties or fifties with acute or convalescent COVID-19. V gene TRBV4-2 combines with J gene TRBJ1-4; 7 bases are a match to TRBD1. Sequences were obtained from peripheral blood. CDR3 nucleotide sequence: TGTGCCAGCAGCATACACAGGGGCCAGGGGCATGAAAAACTGTTTTTT. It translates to CASSIHRGQGHEKLFF.